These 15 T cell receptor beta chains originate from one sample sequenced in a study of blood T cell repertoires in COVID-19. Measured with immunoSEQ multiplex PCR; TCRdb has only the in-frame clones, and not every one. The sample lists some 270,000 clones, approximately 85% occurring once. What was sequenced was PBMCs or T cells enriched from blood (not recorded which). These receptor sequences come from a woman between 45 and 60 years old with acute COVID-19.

This CDR3 reads CASSPIGGAKNIQYF. CDR3 coding DNA: TGTGCCAGCAGCCCAATCGGGGGGGCCAAAAACATTCAGTACTTC. This chain uses TRBV7-9 with TRBJ2-4, with 7 positions matching TRBD2. The CDR3 length is 15 residues. Germline values: CDR1 SEHNR, CDR2 FQNEAQ (reference sequence). Unmatched junction bases numbered 5, after V lost 5 bases and J lost 1 base.

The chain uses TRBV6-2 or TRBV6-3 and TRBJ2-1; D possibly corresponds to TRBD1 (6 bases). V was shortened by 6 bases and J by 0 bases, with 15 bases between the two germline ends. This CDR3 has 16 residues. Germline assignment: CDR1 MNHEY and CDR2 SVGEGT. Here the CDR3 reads CASSPRQVASYNEQFF. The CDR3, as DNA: TGTGCCAGCAGCCCTCGACAGGTAGCCTCCTACAATGAGCAGTTCTTC.

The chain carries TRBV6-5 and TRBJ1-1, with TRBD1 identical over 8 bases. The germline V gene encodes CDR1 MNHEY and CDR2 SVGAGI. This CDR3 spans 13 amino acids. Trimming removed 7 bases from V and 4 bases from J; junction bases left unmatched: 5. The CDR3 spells CASITGGGTEAFF. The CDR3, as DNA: TGTGCCAGCATTACAGGGGGAGGCACTGAAGCTTTCTTT.

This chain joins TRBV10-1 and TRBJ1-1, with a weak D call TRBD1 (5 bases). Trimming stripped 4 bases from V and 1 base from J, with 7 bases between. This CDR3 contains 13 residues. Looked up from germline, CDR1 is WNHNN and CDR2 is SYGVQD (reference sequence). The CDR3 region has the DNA TGCGCCAGCAGTGGGCAGGGGAACACTGAAGCTTTCTTT. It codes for CASSGQGNTEAFF.

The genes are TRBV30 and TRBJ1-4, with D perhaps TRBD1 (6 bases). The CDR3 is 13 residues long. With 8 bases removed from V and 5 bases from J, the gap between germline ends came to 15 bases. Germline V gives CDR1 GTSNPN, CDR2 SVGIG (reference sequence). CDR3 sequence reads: CAAWTDRNEKLFF. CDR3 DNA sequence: TGTGCCGCATGGACAGACCGGAATGAAAAACTGTTTTTT. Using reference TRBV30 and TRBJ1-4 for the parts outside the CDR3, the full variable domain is SQTIHQWPATLVQPVGSPLSLECTVEGTSNPNLYWYRQAAGRGLQLLFYSVGIGQISSEVPQNLSASRPQDRQFILSSKKLLLSDSGFYLCAAWTDRNEKLFFGSGTQLSVL.

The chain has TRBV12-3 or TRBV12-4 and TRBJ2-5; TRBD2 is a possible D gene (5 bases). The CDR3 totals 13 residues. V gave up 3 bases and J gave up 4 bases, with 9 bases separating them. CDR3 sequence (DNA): TGTGCCAGCAGTTTTAATGGAGGAGAGACCCAGTACTTC. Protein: CASSFNGGETQYF.

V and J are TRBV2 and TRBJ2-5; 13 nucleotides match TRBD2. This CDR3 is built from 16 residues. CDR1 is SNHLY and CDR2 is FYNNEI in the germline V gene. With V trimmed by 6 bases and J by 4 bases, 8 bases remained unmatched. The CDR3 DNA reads TGTGCCAGCAGCTTATTTGGACTAGCGGGGGCAGAGACCCAGTACTTC. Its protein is CASSLFGLAGAETQYF.

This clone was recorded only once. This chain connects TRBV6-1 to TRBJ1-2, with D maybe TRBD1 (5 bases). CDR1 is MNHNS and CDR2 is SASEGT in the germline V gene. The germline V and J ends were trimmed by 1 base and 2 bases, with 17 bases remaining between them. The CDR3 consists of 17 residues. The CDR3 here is CASSEVGLPDVNYGYTF. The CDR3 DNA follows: TGTGCCAGCAGTGAAGTGGGACTGCCTGACGTAAACTATGGCTACACCTTC.

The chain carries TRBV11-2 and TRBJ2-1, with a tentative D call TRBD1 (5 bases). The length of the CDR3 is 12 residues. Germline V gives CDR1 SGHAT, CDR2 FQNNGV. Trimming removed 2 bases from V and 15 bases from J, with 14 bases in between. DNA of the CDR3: TGTGCCAGCAGCTTAACGCCAGGGTCCCTGTTCTTC. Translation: CASSLTPGSLFF. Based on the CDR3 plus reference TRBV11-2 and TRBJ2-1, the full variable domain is EAGVAQSPRYKIIEKRQSVAFWCNPISGHATLYWYQQILGQGPKLLIQFQNNGVVDDSQLPKDRFSAERLKGVDSTLKIQPAKLEDSAVYLCASSLTPGSLFFGPGTRLTVL.

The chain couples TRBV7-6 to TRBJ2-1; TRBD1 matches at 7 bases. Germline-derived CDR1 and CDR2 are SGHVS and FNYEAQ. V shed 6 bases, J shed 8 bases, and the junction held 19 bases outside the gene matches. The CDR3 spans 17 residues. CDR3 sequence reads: CASSKRLGRQGVDEQFF. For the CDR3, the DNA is TGTGCCAGCAGTAAACGGCTGGGTCGGCAGGGGGTCGATGAGCAGTTCTTC. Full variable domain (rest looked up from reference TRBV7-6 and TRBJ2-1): GAGVSQSPRYKVTKRGQDVALRCDPISGHVSLYWYRQALGQGPEFLTYFNYEAQQDKSGLPNDRFSAERPEGSISTLTIQRTEQRDSAMYRCASSKRLGRQGVDEQFFGPGTRLTVL.

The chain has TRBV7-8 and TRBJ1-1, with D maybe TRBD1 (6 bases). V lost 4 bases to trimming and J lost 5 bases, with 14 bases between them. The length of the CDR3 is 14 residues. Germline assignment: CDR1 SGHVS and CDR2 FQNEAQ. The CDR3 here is CASSSRGERTEAFF. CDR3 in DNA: TGTGCCAGCAGCTCCAGGGGCGAGAGGACTGAAGCTTTCTTT.

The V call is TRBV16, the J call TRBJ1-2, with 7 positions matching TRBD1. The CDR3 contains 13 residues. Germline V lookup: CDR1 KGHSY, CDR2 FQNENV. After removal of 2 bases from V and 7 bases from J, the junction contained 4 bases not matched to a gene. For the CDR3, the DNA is TGTGCCAGCAGCCAAACAGGGGCCGGTGGCTACACCTTC. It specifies CASSQTGAGGYTF.

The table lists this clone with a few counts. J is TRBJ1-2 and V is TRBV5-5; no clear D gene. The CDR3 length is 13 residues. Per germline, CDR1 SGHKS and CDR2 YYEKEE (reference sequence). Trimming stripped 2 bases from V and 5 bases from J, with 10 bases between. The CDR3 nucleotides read TGTGCCAGCAGCTTAAACGAGGTATATGGCTACACCTTC. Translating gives CASSLNEVYGYTF.

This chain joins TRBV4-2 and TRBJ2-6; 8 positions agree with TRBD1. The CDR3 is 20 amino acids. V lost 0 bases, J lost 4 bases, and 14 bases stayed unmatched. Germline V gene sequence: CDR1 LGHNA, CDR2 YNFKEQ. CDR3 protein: CASSQDRGGQGFSGANVLTF. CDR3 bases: TGTGCCAGCAGCCAAGATAGGGGCGGACAGGGATTCTCGGGGGCCAACGTCCTGACTTTC.

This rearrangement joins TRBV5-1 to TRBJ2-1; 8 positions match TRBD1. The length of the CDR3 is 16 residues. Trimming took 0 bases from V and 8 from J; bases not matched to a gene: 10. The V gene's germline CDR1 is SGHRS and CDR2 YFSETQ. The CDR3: CASSLGTGTFTDEQFF. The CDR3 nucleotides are TGCGCCAGCAGCTTGGGGACAGGGACGTTTACTGATGAGCAGTTCTTC. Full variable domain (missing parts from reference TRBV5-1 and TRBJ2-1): KAGVTQTPRYLIKTRGQQVTLSCSPISGHRSVSWYQQTPGQGLQFLFEYFSETQRNKGNFPGRFSGRQFSNSRSEMNVSTLELGDSALYLCASSLGTGTFTDEQFFGPGTRLTVL.